This TCR beta chain stems from a study of vaccination and CD4 T cells after COVID-19. Background on the study: Nasal swab PCR showed SARS-CoV-2 in convalescent patients, under ten with mild and one with severe disease. Blood was drawn a median around 70 days post second dose, range 14 to 241. Among convalescent patients, three were sampled at day 14 and at days 161 to 241 post-vaccination.

Time point meaning: late sampling 161 to 241 days after vaccination in a few convalescent patients. Whole-study findings and limits: For SARS-CoV-2-reactive clonotypes, the median went from about 20 to 38, a nonsignificant increase.

Comments on this clonotype: The antigen is not known.

TCRdb re-called the PCR reads through MiXCR, storing one row per CDR3 protein. The data contain about 40,000 distinct CDR3 sequences, 36% of them singletons. The CDR3 sequence is 15 residues long. Germline V gene data show CDR1 as SEHNR and CDR2 as FQNEAQ (reference sequence). Trimming removed 5 bases from V and 5 bases from J; junction bases left unmatched: 11. The chain has TRBV7-9 and TRBJ2-7; TRBD2 aligns across 8 bases. The input for sequencing was CD4+ T cells from blood, taken about 7 months after SARS-CoV-2 vaccination. The origin of this receptor is a human donor who had recovered from COVID-19. Written as DNA, the CDR3 is TGTGCCAGCAGCCAAAGGACTAGCAGAATTGACGAGCAGTACTTC. It codes for CASSQRTSRIDEQYF.